The 26 T cell receptor beta chains below all came from one sample that was sequenced in a study of blood T cell repertoires in COVID-19. The protocol was immunoSEQ multiplex PCR, while the TCRdb copy is restricted to in-frame clones and leaves out a portion. The sample consists of a few hundred thousand clones, 75% to 90% of them appearing once. Source material: PBMCs or T cells enriched from blood (not recorded which). These receptors all stem from a woman aged 25-40 years who had recovered from COVID-19.

The V call is TRBV7-9, the J call TRBJ1-1; D unresolved. Germline V CDR1 and CDR2: SEHNR, FQNEAQ (reference sequence). Trimming stripped 6 bases from V and 3 bases from J, with 17 bases between. The CDR3 length is 15 residues. The CDR3 sequence is CASRSSEGRYTEAFF. The CDR3 DNA reads TGTGCCAGCAGATCTAGCGAGGGCCGATACACTGAAGCTTTCTTT.

This clone was observed once. The chain recombines TRBV27 with TRBJ2-3; TRBD2 aligns across 7 bases. From germline, CDR1 is MNHEY and CDR2 SMNVEV (reference sequence). This CDR3 has 14 amino acids. J gave up 4 bases and V 8 bases, and 9 bases lay outside the gene matches. The CDR3 sequence: CASSTRREPDTQYF. CDR3 coding DNA: TGTGCCAGCTCGACCCGGCGGGAGCCAGATACGCAGTATTTT.

V usage is TRBV3-1 (or the pseudogene TRBV3-2) and J usage is TRBJ1-2, with 7 bases that match TRBD1. The CDR3 length is 14 residues. The germline V gene has CDR1 LGHDT and CDR2 YNNKEL (reference sequence). V shed 0 bases and J 5 bases; nucleotides not matched to a gene: 3. CDR3 in amino acids: CASSQEQGPYGYTF. Here the CDR3 DNA reads TGTGCCAGCAGCCAAGAACAGGGGCCGTATGGCTACACCTTC.

The J gene is TRBJ1-1, the V gene TRBV9, with a weak D call TRBD1 (5 bases). With 2 bases removed from V and 3 bases from J, the gap between germline ends came to 23 bases. The V gene's germline CDR1 is SGDLS and CDR2 YYNGEE. The CDR3 runs 18 residues. CDR3 DNA sequence: TGTGCCAGCAGCGTTTCCGGGGGAGGACCAGTCGGGCACACTGAAGCTTTCTTT. Protein product: CASSVSGGGPVGHTEAFF.

About this clone itself: Additional DNA sequences in this sample encode the identical CDR3. The V gene is TRBV12-3 or TRBV12-4, the J gene TRBJ1-1; tentatively, D is TRBD1 (5 bases). V lost 5 bases and J lost 1, with 8 bases in between. The CDR3 loop spans 13 amino acids. The CDR3 DNA sequence: TGTGCCAGCAGTCTAACAGGGAACACTGAAGCTTTCTTT. It encodes CASSLTGNTEAFF.

The chain uses TRBV7-9 and TRBJ1-1; possible D gene TRBD1, 5 bases. The V and J ends lost 5 bases and 7 bases respectively, with 11 bases between them. Germline CDR1 is SEHNR and CDR2 is FQNEAQ (reference sequence). This CDR3 spans 12 amino acids. Here the CDR3 DNA reads TGTGCCAGCAGCGAACTGACAGTTGAAGCTTTCTTT. It is translated as CASSELTVEAFF.

V is TRBV6-2 or TRBV6-3 and J is TRBJ1-1; D ambiguous. Germline V CDR1 and CDR2: MNHEY, SVGEGT. The germline V and J ends were trimmed by 5 bases and 0 bases, with 7 bases remaining between them. This CDR3 has 13 residues. The CDR3 region is CASSSRMNTEAFF. The CDR3 bases are TGTGCCAGCAGTAGCAGGATGAACACTGAAGCTTTCTTT.

The V and J genes are TRBV7-2 and TRBJ2-7; tentatively, D is TRBD2 (6 bases). Between the trimmed V and J ends, which lost 6 bases and 5 bases, there was a span of 20 bases. The CDR3 runs to 15 residues. Germline CDR1 reads SGHTA; CDR2 reads FQGNSA. CDR3 in amino acids: CASSGIWGLTNEQYF. The CDR3 nucleotides are TGTGCCAGCAGTGGAATATGGGGACTGACGAACGAGCAGTACTTC. The complete variable domain, with remaining parts taken from reference TRBV7-2 and TRBJ2-7, reads GAGVSQSPSNKVTEKGKDVELRCDPISGHTALYWYRQSLGQGLEFLIYFQGNSAPDKSGLPSDRFSAERTGGSVSTLTIQRTQQEDSAVYLCASSGIWGLTNEQYFGPGTRLTVT.

The J gene is TRBJ2-7, the V gene TRBV11-3; TRBD1 is a possible D gene (6 bases). The CDR3 is made up of 15 amino acids. V dropped 1 base and J dropped 4 bases, with 14 bases sitting between them. Germline lookup yields CDR1 SGHNT and CDR2 YENEEA. DNA for the CDR3: TGTGCCAGCAGCTTAGGGTCCGGACAGCAGTACGAGCAGTACTTC. Its translation: CASSLGSGQQYEQYF.

The chain carries TRBV24-1 and TRBJ2-7; 16 bases fit TRBD2. CDR1 is KGHDR and CDR2 is SFDVKD in the germline V gene. Trimming removed 7 bases from V and 3 bases from J; junction bases left unmatched: 8. This CDR3 is 17 amino acids long. CDR3 nucleotide sequence: TGTGCCACCAGCGCCGGGACTAGCGGGAGGGCTCTCTACGAGCAGTACTTC. Encoded protein: CATSAGTSGRALYEQYF.

In its sample, this clone was seen a few times. The J gene is TRBJ1-5, the V gene TRBV28; a weak D match, TRBD1 (5 bases). V lost 4 bases and J lost 3, with 13 bases in between. The CDR3 totals 15 residues. Per germline, CDR1 MDHEN and CDR2 SYDVKM. The CDR3 loop reads CASSSSGYYNQPQHF. The CDR3 DNA is TGTGCCAGCAGTTCTTCAGGGTACTACAATCAGCCCCAGCATTTT.

This chain links TRBV4-1 with TRBJ2-2; the match to TRBD1 covers 8 bases. This CDR3 is 16 amino acids long. The germline CDR1 and CDR2 sequences are MGHRA and YSYEKL. Germline trimming cut 4 bases from V and 6 bases from J; bases unmatched to any gene: 10. The CDR3 bases are TGCGCCAGCAGCCTCAGAGTACAGGGGGAGGCCGGGGAGCTGTTTTTT. It codes for CASSLRVQGEAGELFF.

DNA for the CDR3: TGTGCCAGCAGTGAGTGGACAGGGATCCGCCGCTCTGGAAACACCATATATTTT. Translating it yields CASSEWTGIRRSGNTIYF. V is TRBV6-1 and J is TRBJ1-3; 8 bases align to TRBD1. The CDR3 sequence is 18 residues long. V lost 3 bases and J lost 0; bases outside the gene matches: 10. CDR1 and CDR2 (germline): MNHNS, SASEGT.

This sequence joins TRBV10-3 and TRBJ2-1, with D possibly TRBD2 on 6 matching bases. V shed 10 bases and J shed 0 bases, with 25 bases lying between them. There are 18 residues in the CDR3. Germline V gives CDR1 ENHRY, CDR2 SYGVKD. CDR3 sequence: CASLSSGDSHGSYNEQFF. The CDR3 coding sequence is TGTGCCAGCCTATCTTCCGGGGACTCCCATGGCTCCTACAATGAGCAGTTCTTC.

This rearrangement joins TRBV6-1 to TRBJ1-2, with D possibly TRBD1 on 5 matching bases. The V gene's germline CDR1 is MNHNS and CDR2 SASEGT. Trimming removed 3 bases from V and 9 bases from J, with 14 bases in between. CDR3 length: 13 amino acids. The CDR3 nucleotides read TGTGCCAGCAGTGATCCAAGGGGCTTACGCTACACCTTC. Its protein product is CASSDPRGLRYTF.

The rearrangement joins TRBV7-2 to TRBJ2-3; 11 positions agree with TRBD2. The junction had 7 bases not matched to a gene; V was cut back by 3 bases and J by 2 bases. CDR1 SGHTA and CDR2 FQGNSA come from the germline V gene. The CDR3 runs 17 residues. The CDR3: CASSLAGTSGYTDTQYF. CDR3 DNA: TGTGCCAGCAGCTTGGCCGGGACTAGCGGCTACACAGATACGCAGTATTTT.

The DNA of the CDR3 is TGCAGCGCCCAAGGGGGGACAGGTGGTCGCGAGCAGTACTTC. It is translated as CSAQGGTGGREQYF. V is TRBV29-1 and J is TRBJ2-7, with 8 bases aligning to TRBD1. CDR1 and CDR2 (germline): SQVTM, ANQGSEA. This CDR3 is built from 14 residues. The V and J ends lost 7 bases and 6 bases, in that order; junction bases with no gene match: 14.

This chain connects TRBV3-1 (or the pseudogene TRBV3-2) to TRBJ1-4, with a tentative D call TRBD1 (6 bases). CDR1 LGHDT and CDR2 YNNKEL come from the germline V gene (reference sequence). Between the trimmed V and J ends, which lost 3 bases and 4 bases, there was a span of 12 bases. The CDR3 is made up of 15 amino acids. The CDR3 protein is CASSHWDTFNEKLFF. CDR3 nucleotides: TGTGCCAGCAGCCACTGGGACACCTTTAATGAAAAACTGTTTTTT.

V and J are TRBV10-3 and TRBJ2-2; the match to TRBD2 covers 10 bases. V lost 3 bases, J lost 3 bases, and 1 base stayed unmatched. The germline V gene encodes CDR1 ENHRY and CDR2 SYGVKD. This CDR3 is 15 amino acids long. CDR3 nucleotides: TGTGCCATCAGTGAAGCGGGAGGGTACACCGGGGAGCTGTTTTTT. Protein sequence: CAISEAGGYTGELFF.

A single count supports this clone. The V call is TRBV25-1, the J call TRBJ1-5; 8 bases match TRBD1. This CDR3 region has 13 residues. V lost 8 bases to trimming and J lost 3 bases; unmatched junction nucleotides: 3. The germline V gene has CDR1 MGHDK and CDR2 SYGVNS. For the CDR3, the DNA is TGTGCCAGCCGACAGGGGATCAATCAGCCCCAGCATTTT. Its translation is CASRQGINQPQHF. The full variable domain, in which reference TRBV25-1 and TRBJ1-5 provide the parts outside the CDR3, is EADIYQTPRYLVIGTGKKITLECSQTMGHDKMYWYQQDPGMELHLIHYSYGVNSTEKGDLSSESTVSRIRTEHFPLTLESARPSHTSQYLCASRQGINQPQHFGDGTRLSIL.

The chain joins TRBV7-3 to TRBJ1-6, with 7 bases identical to TRBD1. The trim removed 5 bases at V and 7 bases at J, leaving 14 bases unmatched. In germline, CDR1 is SGHTA, CDR2 FQGTGA. This CDR3 comprises 17 residues. The DNA of the CDR3 is TGTGCCAGCAGCCGGGGGGGATCGGGACAGTCAAATTCACCCCTCCACTTT. It codes for CASSRGGSGQSNSPLHF.

CDR3 in amino acids: CASSPGTVGGYTF. The CDR3 nucleotides are TGTGCCAGCAGCCCCGGGACTGTGGGCGGCTACACCTTC. The rearrangement links TRBV11-1 to TRBJ1-2, with D possibly matching TRBD1 (5 bases). Trimming shortened V by 5 bases and J by 8 bases, and 15 bases separated the two germline ends. Germline V gives CDR1 SGHAT, CDR2 FQDESV (reference sequence). The CDR3 loop spans 13 amino acids.

This sequence joins TRBV29-1 and TRBJ1-1; 9 bases agree with TRBD1. The J segment lost 1 base and the V segment lost 7 bases, leaving 4 bases of the junction unmatched. CDR1 and CDR2 from the germline V gene are SQVTM and ANQGSEA. The CDR3 contains 13 residues. The DNA for the CDR3 is TGCAGCGGAATGGACAGGGGGAACACTGAAGCTTTCTTT. It yields the protein CSGMDRGNTEAFF. The full variable domain, completed using reference TRBV29-1 and TRBJ1-1, is SAVISQKPSRDICQRGTSLTIQCQVDSQVTMMFWYRQQPGQSLTLIATANQGSEATYESGFVIDKFPISRPNLTFSTLTVSNMSPEDSSIYLCSGMDRGNTEAFFGQGTRLTVV.

The V gene is TRBV29-1, the J gene TRBJ1-1, with TRBD1 as a possible D gene (5 bases). Trimming removed 3 bases at V and 5 bases at J, with 13 bases between. The CDR3 is 13 residues long. The germline CDR1 and CDR2 sequences are SQVTM and ANQGSEA. This CDR3 reads CSVDGAGRTEAFF. The CDR3 DNA follows: TGCAGCGTTGACGGTGCAGGGCGGACTGAAGCTTTCTTT.

In DNA, the CDR3 is TGTGCCAGCAGTCGGACAGGGGCGAGGGGAAACACCATATATTTT. This sequence encodes CASSRTGARGNTIYF. This chain joins TRBV6-5 and TRBJ1-3; 9 nucleotides line up with TRBD1. The length of the CDR3 is 15 residues. In germline, CDR1 is MNHEY, CDR2 SVGAGI. The ends lost 5 bases at V and 4 bases at J; junction bases unmatched: 6.

The rearrangement joins TRBV4-2 to TRBJ2-7, with 12 bases identical to TRBD2. Germline CDR1 reads LGHNA; CDR2 reads YNFKEQ. With V trimmed by 0 bases and J by 3 bases, 6 bases remained unmatched. The CDR3 covers 17 residues. The CDR3 sequence is CASSQDRSGLAGYEQYF. CDR3 nucleotide sequence: TGTGCCAGCAGCCAAGATCGGTCGGGACTAGCGGGCTACGAGCAGTACTTC.